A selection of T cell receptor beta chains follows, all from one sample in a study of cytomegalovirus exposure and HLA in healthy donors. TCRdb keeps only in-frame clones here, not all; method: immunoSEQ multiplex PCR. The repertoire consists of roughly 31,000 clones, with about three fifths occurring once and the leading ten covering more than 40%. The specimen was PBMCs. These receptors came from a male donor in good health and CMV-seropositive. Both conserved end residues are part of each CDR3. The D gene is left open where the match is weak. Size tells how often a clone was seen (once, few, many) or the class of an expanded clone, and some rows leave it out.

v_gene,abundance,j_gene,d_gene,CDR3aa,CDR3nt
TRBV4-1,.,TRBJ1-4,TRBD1,CASSLGQGLTNEKLFF,TGCGCCAGCAGCCTCGGACAGGGGTTAACTAATGAAAAACTGTTTTTT
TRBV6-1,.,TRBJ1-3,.,CASSVQGASGNTIYF,TGTGCCAGCAGTGTACAAGGGGCCTCTGGAAACACCATATATTTT
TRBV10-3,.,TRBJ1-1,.,CAISESANTEAFF,TGTGCCATCAGTGAGTCGGCTAACACTGAAGCTTTCTTT
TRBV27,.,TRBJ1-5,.,CASSPQGGSFQPQHF,TGTGCCAGCAGTCCTCAGGGAGGGTCCTTTCAGCCCCAGCATTTT
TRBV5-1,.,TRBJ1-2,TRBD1,CASSRQPGTGGRGYGYTF,TGCGCCAGCAGCAGACAACCCGGGACAGGGGGCCGTGGGTATGGCTACACCTTC
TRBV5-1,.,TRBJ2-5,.,CASSAEETQYF,TGCGCCAGCAGCGCGGAAGAGACCCAGTACTTC
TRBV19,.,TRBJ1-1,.,CATGLLNTEAFF,TGTGCCACTGGGCTGCTGAACACTGAAGCTTTCTTT
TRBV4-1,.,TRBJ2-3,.,CASSPSYTDTQYF,TGCGCCAGCAGCCCCTCCTACACAGATACGCAGTATTTT
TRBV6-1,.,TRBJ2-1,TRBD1,CASSAGQGGNEQFF,TGTGCCAGCAGCGCGGGACAGGGAGGAAATGAGCAGTTCTTC
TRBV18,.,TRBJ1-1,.,CASSRAQGTEAFF,TGTGCCAGCTCCCGAGCCCAGGGCACTGAAGCTTTCTTT
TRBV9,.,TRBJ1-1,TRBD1,CASSVAGTGDTEAFF,TGTGCCAGCAGCGTAGCCGGGACAGGGGACACTGAAGCTTTCTTT
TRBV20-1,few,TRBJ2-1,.,CSAGMEQFF,TGCAGTGCCGGTATGGAGCAGTTCTTC
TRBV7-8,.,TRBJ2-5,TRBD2,CASSLGNRGGETQYF,TGTGCCAGCAGCTTAGGGAACCGGGGGGGGGAGACCCAGTACTTC
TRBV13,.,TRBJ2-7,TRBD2,CASSAGLANEQYF,TGTGCCAGCAGCGCCGGACTAGCGAACGAGCAGTACTTC
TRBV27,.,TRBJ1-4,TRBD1,CASRLLGTGGNEKLFF,TGTGCCAGCAGGCTGCTAGGGACAGGCGGAAATGAAAAACTGTTTTTT
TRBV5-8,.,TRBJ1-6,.,CASRLGGLYNSPLHF,TGTGCCAGCAGGTTGGGGGGACTGTATAATTCACCCCTCCACTTT
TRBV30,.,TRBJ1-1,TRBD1,CAWTGGTGTEAFF,TGTGCCTGGACAGGGGGAACTGGCACTGAAGCTTTCTTT